These 30 T cell receptor beta chains came from one sample sequenced in a study of T cell responses to AZD1222 COVID-19 vaccine. Only in-frame clones appear in the TCRdb table, and some are missing; sequencing was by immunoSEQ multiplex PCR. This sample has around 130,000 clones, with roughly 93% found just once. This material consisted of peripheral blood, taken on day 0 of AZD1222 vaccination. The receptors stem from an adult in good health.

The chain couples TRBV7-2 to TRBJ1-5; D perhaps matches TRBD1 (6 bases). CDR1 and CDR2 from the germline V gene are SGHTA and FQGNSA. V gave up 5 bases and J gave up 6 bases, with 11 bases separating them. The CDR3 is 13 amino acids. CDR3 nucleotides: TGTGCCAGCAGCCACAGGGAGGGTCAGCCCCAGCATTTT. As protein: CASSHREGQPQHF.

This clone showed up just once. This sequence joins TRBV7-2 and TRBJ2-3; TRBD1 might be the D (5 bases). Between the trimmed V and J ends, which lost 4 bases and 1 base, there was a span of 12 bases. This CDR3 is built from 15 residues. Germline CDR1 is SGHTA and CDR2 is FQGNSA. CDR3 in DNA: TGTGCCAGCAGCTCTATGGGGCCCCGCACAGATACGCAGTATTTT. Translation: CASSSMGPRTDTQYF.

This clone appeared a single time. V usage is TRBV12-5 and J usage is TRBJ1-2, with D perhaps matching TRBD1 (6 bases). Trimming shortened V by 2 bases and J by 7 bases, and 11 bases separated the two germline ends. This CDR3 has 13 residues. The germline V gene encodes CDR1 LGHNT and CDR2 FRNRAP. The CDR3 DNA follows: TGTGCTAGTGGTTTGTCAGGGGCCGGTGGCTACACCTTC. Protein sequence: CASGLSGAGGYTF.

The rearrangement links TRBV19 to TRBJ1-1; D unclear. The CDR3 runs 12 residues. Germline V lookup: CDR1 LNHDA, CDR2 SQIVND (reference sequence). With 6 bases removed from V and 7 bases from J, the gap between germline ends came to 12 bases. CDR3 amino acids: CASRNRGDEAFF. The CDR3 nucleotides read TGTGCCAGTAGGAACCGGGGAGATGAAGCTTTCTTT. The entire variable domain, with the rest obtained from reference TRBV19 and TRBJ1-1, is as follows: DGGITQSPKYLFRKEGQNVTLSCEQNLNHDAMYWYRQDPGQGLRLIYYSQIVNDFQKGDIAEGYSVSREKKESFPLTVTSAQKNPTAFYLCASRNRGDEAFFGQGTRLTVV.

This clone has just one count. The rearrangement links TRBV5-1 to TRBJ2-2, with 8 nucleotides matching TRBD2. Losses at the gene ends were 5 bases for V and 0 bases for J; bases not matched to a gene: 3. CDR1 and CDR2 (germline): SGHRS, YFSETQ. This CDR3 is built from 15 residues. The CDR3 sequence is CASRTSGANTGELFF. CDR3 bases: TGCGCCAGCAGAACTAGCGGCGCGAACACCGGGGAGCTGTTTTTT.

This sequence joins TRBV6-4 and TRBJ2-2; D gene unclear. Germline V gene data show CDR1 as MRHNA and CDR2 as SNTAGT. V lost 3 bases and J 4 bases, leaving 6 bases between the germline ends. CDR3 length: 13 amino acids. CDR3 amino acids: CASSEVLTGELFF. CDR3 nucleotides: TGTGCCAGCAGTGAAGTACTCACCGGGGAGCTGTTTTTT.

The CDR3 nucleotides read TGTGCCAGCAGCCAGGGGAGAACCTACGAGCAGTACTTC. It specifies CASSQGRTYEQYF. This chain links TRBV7-2 with TRBJ2-7; the D gene is possibly TRBD1 (6 bases). CDR3 length: 13 amino acids. Trimming removed 5 bases at V and 2 bases at J, with 10 bases between. Germline CDR1 and CDR2: SGHTA and FQGNSA.

This chain joins TRBV5-4 and TRBJ1-1; D not certain. This CDR3 region has 16 residues. The germline V and J ends were trimmed by 0 bases and 5 bases, with 17 bases remaining between them. The germline CDR1 and CDR2 sequences are SGHNT and YYREEE (reference sequence). CDR3 sequence (DNA): TGTGCCAGCAGCTTGGGGGCCAGTATCCTGGGAACTGAAGCTTTCTTT. This gives the protein CASSLGASILGTEAFF.

The V gene is TRBV7-3, the J gene TRBJ1-1; 10 nucleotides agree with TRBD1. V was pared by 6 bases and J by 5 bases, with 9 bases of the junction left unmatched. Looked up from germline, CDR1 is SGHTA and CDR2 is FQGTGA. The length of the CDR3 is 15 residues. The CDR3 DNA follows: TGTGCCAGCAGTCGAAGGACAGGGGGTCGGACTGAAGCTTTCTTT. Translating it yields CASSRRTGGRTEAFF.

This clone was seen a single time. This chain uses TRBV5-6 with TRBJ1-4; tentative D call: TRBD1 (5 bases). Germline V gene lookup returns CDR1 SGHDT and CDR2 YYEEEE. Trimming left V 4 bases short and J 8 bases short, with 15 bases between. The CDR3 extends over 14 amino acids. The CDR3 nucleotides are TGTGCCAGCAGCCCGGGCGGGGGGAGAGAAAAACTGTTTTTT. Translation: CASSPGGGREKLFF. The full variable domain, rest sourced from reference TRBV5-6 and TRBJ1-4, is DAGVTQSPTHLIKTRGQQVTLRCSPKSGHDTVSWYQQALGQGPQFIFQYYEEEERQRGNFPDRFSGHQFPNYSSELNVNALLLGDSALYLCASSPGGGREKLFFGSGTQLSVL.

The chain links TRBV2 to TRBJ1-2, with 10 bases aligning to TRBD1. V lost 7 bases and J lost 3; bases outside the gene matches: 5. The CDR3 length is 14 residues. Germline assignment: CDR1 SNHLY and CDR2 FYNNEI. The CDR3 here is CASTEGTGDYGYTF. DNA of the CDR3: TGTGCCAGCACCGAGGGGACAGGGGACTATGGCTACACCTTC.

The chain links TRBV9 to TRBJ1-4; D remains unclear. The germline gives CDR1 SGDLS, CDR2 YYNGEE. The V gene lost 3 bases and the J gene lost 3 bases, with 9 bases spanning the gap. The length of the CDR3 is 14 residues. CDR3 sequence: CASSARESNEKLFF. CDR3 DNA sequence: TGTGCCAGCAGCGCCCGGGAGTCTAATGAAAAACTGTTTTTT.

The chain recombines TRBV5-4 with TRBJ1-5; TRBD1 is a possible D gene (6 bases). Germline-derived CDR1 and CDR2 are SGHNT and YYREEE (reference sequence). Trimming shortened V by 0 bases and J by 7 bases, and 14 bases separated the two germline ends. CDR3 length: 15 amino acids. Written as DNA, the CDR3 is TGTGCCAGCAGCTTGGGAACAGGGCGCGAGCAGCCCCAGCATTTT. Translating gives CASSLGTGREQPQHF.

The genes are TRBV2 and TRBJ1-1, with D possibly TRBD1 on 5 matching bases. Germline-derived CDR1 and CDR2 are SNHLY and FYNNEI. Trimming took 7 bases from V and 11 from J, leaving 14 bases between them. This CDR3 has 11 amino acids. The CDR3 loop is CASTQQVHAFF. The CDR3 nucleotides read TGTGCCAGCACTCAACAGGTTCACGCTTTCTTT.

The chain joins TRBV6-5 to TRBJ2-2; TRBD1 matches 7 bases. The CDR3 sequence is 13 residues long. Looked up from germline, CDR1 is MNHEY and CDR2 is SVGAGI. Trimming took 7 bases from V and 5 from J; bases not matched to a gene: 4. The CDR3 nucleotides are TGTGCCAGCACGGGACAGCTAACCGGGGAGCTGTTTTTT. Protein product: CASTGQLTGELFF.

V is TRBV9 and J is TRBJ1-2, with D possibly being TRBD1 (5 bases). Deletions cut 5 bases from V and 4 bases from J, with 21 bases between. The CDR3 runs to 16 residues. CDR1 and CDR2 (germline): SGDLS, YYNGEE. CDR3 amino acids: CASSRAGPTSLYGYTF. CDR3 nucleotides: TGTGCCAGCAGTCGGGCGGGACCCACAAGCCTCTATGGCTACACCTTC.

This chain joins TRBV10-3 and TRBJ2-3; 11 bases are shared with TRBD1. The CDR3 length is 15 residues. Germline V lookup: CDR1 ENHRY, CDR2 SYGVKD. The V gene end was trimmed by 3 bases and the J gene end by 6 bases; junction bases not matched to a gene: 5. CDR3 amino acids: CAISDGTGGWDTQYF. The CDR3 nucleotides read TGTGCCATCAGTGATGGGACAGGGGGTTGGGATACGCAGTATTTT.

The chain is built from TRBV5-1 and TRBJ2-3; the match to TRBD1 covers 7 bases. The CDR3 totals 14 residues. J lost 5 bases, V lost 3 bases, and 6 bases had no gene match. Germline V CDR1 and CDR2: SGHRS, YFSETQ. The CDR3 DNA is TGCGCCAGCAGCTCCGGACAGGCGAGAGATACGCAGTATTTT. Its protein is CASSSGQARDTQYF.

V and J are TRBV19 and TRBJ1-3; a possible D gene is TRBD1 (6 bases). Germline V gene sequence: CDR1 LNHDA, CDR2 SQIVND (reference sequence). The CDR3 is 14 residues long. V dropped 8 bases and J dropped 1 base, with 12 bases sitting between them. CDR3 DNA: TGTGCCAGTGGAGGACAGCTATCTGGAAACACCATATATTTT. It yields the protein CASGGQLSGNTIYF.

V usage is TRBV14 and J usage is TRBJ1-2, with D possibly being TRBD1 (5 bases). The V and J ends lost 2 bases and 12 bases respectively, with 13 bases between them. The germline V gene has CDR1 SGHDN and CDR2 FVKESK. The CDR3 length is 12 residues. CDR3 sequence: CASSQLGGLNTF. CDR3 sequence (DNA): TGTGCCAGCAGCCAATTGGGGGGGTTGAACACCTTC.

As for this clone: Within the sample, other DNA sequences also encode this same CDR3. V is TRBV7-6 and J is TRBJ2-5, with TRBD2 matching over 13 bases. CDR3 length: 14 amino acids. Germline-derived CDR1 and CDR2 are SGHVS and FNYEAQ. V shed 5 bases and J 5 bases; nucleotides not matched to a gene: 2. This chain's CDR3 is CASSPTSGGETQYF. The CDR3 bases are TGTGCCAGCAGCCCGACTAGCGGGGGGGAGACCCAGTACTTC.

This chain uses TRBV7-3 with TRBJ2-1, with unresolved D. This CDR3 region has 15 residues. CDR1 is SGHTA and CDR2 is FQGTGA in the germline V gene. V lost 2 bases to trimming and J lost 5 bases, with 13 bases between them. In nucleotides, the CDR3 is TGTGCCAGCAGCTTAGGTGGGCTAAGTAACAATGAGCAGTTCTTC. Protein sequence: CASSLGGLSNNEQFF.

The chain uses TRBV27 and TRBJ2-3, with D uncertain. The CDR3 extends over 14 amino acids. Trimming took off 5 bases at V and 6 bases at J, with 15 bases between the two ends. Germline V gene sequence: CDR1 MNHEY, CDR2 SMNVEV (reference sequence). In DNA form, the CDR3 reads TGTGCCAGCAGTCCGCAAACCTCTGGTGATACGCAGTATTTT. This encodes CASSPQTSGDTQYF.

V gene TRBV19 combines with J gene TRBJ2-7; 10 bases align to TRBD2. With 5 bases clipped from V and 2 bases from J, the junction kept 3 bases outside the gene matches. The germline V gene encodes CDR1 LNHDA and CDR2 SQIVND (reference sequence). This CDR3 contains 14 residues. CDR3 loop: CASSRSGGAYEQYF. For the CDR3, the DNA is TGTGCCAGTAGTCGGAGCGGGGGGGCCTACGAGCAGTACTTC. The full variable domain, in which reference TRBV19 and TRBJ2-7 provide the parts outside the CDR3, is DGGITQSPKYLFRKEGQNVTLSCEQNLNHDAMYWYRQDPGQGLRLIYYSQIVNDFQKGDIAEGYSVSREKKESFPLTVTSAQKNPTAFYLCASSRSGGAYEQYFGPGTRLTVT.

This chain links TRBV6-6 with TRBJ1-1; no reliable D call. The length of the CDR3 is 13 residues. V dropped 2 bases and J dropped 1 base, with 5 bases sitting between them. CDR1 and CDR2 (germline): MNHNY, SVGAGI (reference sequence). The chain's CDR3 is CASSYNKNTEAFF. Written as DNA, the CDR3 is TGTGCCAGCAGTTACAACAAGAACACTGAAGCTTTCTTT.

The rearrangement links TRBV7-8 to TRBJ1-1, with TRBD1 identical over 8 bases. The CDR3 has 15 amino acids. J was trimmed by 1 base and V by 4 bases; bases with no gene match: 5. Germline-derived CDR1 and CDR2 are SGHVS and FQNEAQ. The CDR3 loop is CASSSNRGKNTEAFF. Here the CDR3 DNA reads TGTGCCAGCAGCTCGAACAGGGGGAAGAACACTGAAGCTTTCTTT.

The chain recombines TRBV18 with TRBJ1-5; tentative D call: TRBD1 (6 bases). Germline V gene lookup returns CDR1 KGHSH and CDR2 LQKENI. This CDR3 region has 14 residues. The ends were cut back, 5 bases at V and 6 bases at J, with 14 bases in the middle. The CDR3 is CASSETGGSQPQHF. The CDR3 DNA reads as TGTGCCAGCTCAGAGACAGGAGGTTCTCAGCCCCAGCATTTT.

This rearrangement joins TRBV5-6 to TRBJ1-5; the D gene is possibly TRBD1 (5 bases). Germline V CDR1 and CDR2: SGHDT, YYEEEE. This CDR3 comprises 14 residues. Deletions cut 5 bases from V and 8 bases from J, with 17 bases between. CDR3 amino acids: CASSAGLILKPQHF. The CDR3 DNA follows: TGTGCCAGCAGTGCGGGACTGATCCTCAAGCCCCAGCATTTT.

CDR3 residues: CASSQGNGLMYEQYF. For the CDR3, the DNA is TGTGCCAGCAGCCAGGGGAACGGACTGATGTACGAGCAGTACTTC. J is TRBJ2-7 and V is TRBV3-1 (or the pseudogene TRBV3-2); possible D gene TRBD2, 5 bases. Trimming left V 3 bases short and J 4 bases short, with 16 bases between. Germline V gives CDR1 LGHDT, CDR2 YNNKEL (reference sequence). This CDR3 comprises 15 residues.

CDR3 coding DNA: TGTGCCATCAGTGAGTATCCTACAGGGCCCTATGGCTACACCTTC. It codes for CAISEYPTGPYGYTF. V usage is TRBV10-3 and J usage is TRBJ1-2, with a weak D call TRBD1 (6 bases). Germline CDR1 is ENHRY and CDR2 is SYGVKD. The V gene lost 1 base and the J gene lost 4 bases, with 13 bases spanning the gap. The CDR3 spans 15 residues.